Each of the 14 T cell receptor beta chains below was sequenced from the same sample in a study of T-cell memory formation after mild COVID-19. Via MiXCR, TCRdb re-called the 5' RACE reads, giving one row per CDR3 protein. The table lists roughly 170,000 distinct CDR3 sequences, approximately 18% of them singletons. Sequenced sample: PBMCs or a T cell subset sorted from them (not recorded which). These receptors were taken from a man in his late teens or twenties who had mild COVID-19 (a few samples of this study predate the infection). Cell type and time point are not known.

A few counts support this clonotype. The gene calls are TRBV7-2 and TRBJ1-4, with D perhaps TRBD1 (6 bases). The V end lost 5 bases, the J end lost 6 bases, and 16 bases lay between the germline ends. The CDR3 totals 15 residues. The germline V gene encodes CDR1 SGHTA and CDR2 FQGNSA. The CDR3 coding sequence is TGTGCCAGCAGCCTGGCGGGGGCGGTGGATGAAAAACTGTTTTTT. Amino acid sequence: CASSLAGAVDEKLFF.

The genes are TRBV20-1 and TRBJ2-1; D is tentatively TRBD1 or TRBD2 (5 bases each). Per the germline V gene, CDR1 is DFQATT and CDR2 is SNEGSKA (reference sequence). Trimming stripped 3 bases from V and 3 bases from J, with 18 bases between. The CDR3 length is 16 residues. The CDR3 loop is CSASPPRGYGYNEQFF. CDR3 bases: TGCAGTGCTAGTCCCCCCCGGGGCTACGGCTACAATGAGCAGTTCTTC.

This clonotype has only a few counts. This chain links TRBV6-5 with TRBJ1-5; tentatively, D is TRBD1 (5 bases). Trimming shortened V by 10 bases and J by 7 bases, and 20 bases separated the two germline ends. This CDR3 is built from 14 residues. Germline assignment: CDR1 MNHEY and CDR2 SVGAGI. The CDR3 region is CATRRGGIGQPQHF. DNA of the CDR3: TGTGCCACCCGACGTGGGGGAATTGGACAGCCCCAGCATTTT.

V and J are TRBV5-1 and TRBJ2-1; D is unclear. The germline V gene has CDR1 SGHRS and CDR2 YFSETQ. The ends were cut back, 2 bases at V and 2 bases at J, with 8 bases in the middle. The CDR3 sequence is 14 residues long. CDR3 loop: CASSLEAAYNEQFF. CDR3 DNA sequence: TGCGCCAGCAGCTTAGAGGCAGCCTACAATGAGCAGTTCTTC.

This chain uses TRBV6-5 with TRBJ1-1; no firm D call. Germline CDR1 is MNHEY and CDR2 is SVGAGI. V was trimmed by 1 base and J by 6 bases, leaving 18 bases between them. This CDR3 has 16 residues. CDR3 in DNA: TGTGCCAGCAGTTACTTCTACCAGACGGATATTTCTGAAGCTTTCTTT. Translating it yields CASSYFYQTDISEAFF.

The V gene is TRBV7-3, the J gene TRBJ2-5; 7 bases agree with TRBD1. After removal of 5 bases from V and 1 base from J, the junction contained 10 bases not matched to a gene. CDR3 length: 16 residues. Germline CDR1 SGHTA, CDR2 FQGTGA. This chain's CDR3 is CASSLRGQTTQETQYF. The CDR3 DNA follows: TGTGCCAGCAGCCTCAGGGGACAGACTACCCAAGAGACCCAGTACTTC.

The chain couples TRBV5-1 to TRBJ2-7; a possible D gene is TRBD1 (6 bases). Germline V gene data show CDR1 as SGHRS and CDR2 as YFSETQ. This CDR3 comprises 16 residues. V was cut by 0 bases and J by 1 base, with 14 bases left in between. The CDR3 DNA follows: TGCGCCAGCAGCTTGGCGGCCAGGGGCCGATCCTACGAGCAGTACGTC. As protein: CASSLAARGRSYEQYV.

J is TRBJ2-3 and V is TRBV7-9; no reliable D call. CDR1 and CDR2 (germline): SEHNR, FQNEAQ (reference sequence). The CDR3 has 12 residues. The germline V and J ends were trimmed by 2 bases and 4 bases, with 4 bases remaining between them. CDR3 in DNA: TGTGCCAGCAGCTTACGGGCAGATACGCAGTATTTT. Its protein product is CASSLRADTQYF.

V is TRBV7-3 and J is TRBJ2-3; D not certain. The V and J ends lost 2 bases and 2 bases respectively, with 14 bases between them. Germline CDR1 is SGHTA and CDR2 is FQGTGA. The CDR3 loop spans 16 amino acids. CDR3 nucleotide sequence: TGTGCCAGCAGCTTAGGCCCACCCCGGGTCACAGATACGCAGTATTTT. Its protein is CASSLGPPRVTDTQYF.

The rearrangement joins TRBV6-2 or TRBV6-3 to TRBJ2-3; possibly TRBD2 for D (6 bases). Trimming took off 6 bases at V and 8 bases at J, with 15 bases between the two ends. The CDR3 covers 13 residues. Germline V gene data show CDR1 as MNHEY and CDR2 as SVGEGT. CDR3 in amino acids: CASRVMGGITQYF. CDR3 DNA: TGTGCCAGCAGAGTTATGGGCGGGATTACGCAGTATTTT.

The chain joins TRBV6-2 or TRBV6-3 to TRBJ1-1, with D perhaps TRBD1 (5 bases). Germline assignment: CDR1 MNHEY and CDR2 SVGEGT. Trimming removed 6 bases from V and 4 bases from J, with 15 bases in between. The CDR3 has 14 amino acids. CDR3 protein: CASSRGVGGTEAFF. For the CDR3, the DNA is TGTGCCAGCAGCCGGGGGGTTGGAGGCACTGAAGCTTTCTTT.

A few counts support this clonotype. The V call is TRBV24-1, the J call TRBJ2-1; D is tentatively TRBD1 or TRBD2 (6 bases each). Germline V gives CDR1 KGHDR, CDR2 SFDVKD. This CDR3 has 13 amino acids. Trimming took off 3 bases at V and 9 bases at J, with 11 bases between the two ends. CDR3 DNA: TGTGCCACCAGTGATGGGGGGCTGAGTGAGCAGTTCTTC. Translated: CATSDGGLSEQFF.

In this sample, this clonotype turned up many times. This rearrangement joins TRBV7-6 to TRBJ1-1, with D tentatively TRBD1 (5 bases). The V end lost 2 bases, the J end lost 7 bases, and 11 bases lay between the germline ends. CDR1 is SGHVS, CDR2 FNYEAQ, per germline. This CDR3 contains 13 residues. The CDR3 coding sequence is TGTGCCAGCAGCTTACGGGCAGGGAATGAAGCTTTCTTT. Translating it yields CASSLRAGNEAFF. The whole variable domain, filled in from reference TRBV7-6 and TRBJ1-1, reads GAGVSQSPRYKVTKRGQDVALRCDPISGHVSLYWYRQALGQGPEFLTYFNYEAQQDKSGLPNDRFSAERPEGSISTLTIQRTEQRDSAMYRCASSLRAGNEAFFGQGTRLTVV.

The chain uses TRBV5-1 and TRBJ1-6; D gene ambiguous. The germline V gene encodes CDR1 SGHRS and CDR2 YFSETQ. V lost 4 bases to trimming and J lost 0 bases, with 8 bases between them. The CDR3 sequence is 15 residues long. CDR3 sequence (DNA): TGCGCCAGCAGCGGAACGAGCTCCTATAATTCACCCCTCCACTTT. Residues: CASSGTSSYNSPLHF.